This TCR beta chain stems from a study of blood T cell repertoires in COVID-19. The CDR3 contains 15 residues. With 0 bases removed from V and 4 bases from J, the gap between germline ends came to 12 bases. Germline assignment: CDR1 LGHNA and CDR2 YNFKEQ. Original methodology: Counts of nucleated cells, estimated from reference gene primer amplification, were obtained. Sequencing used immunoSEQ multiplex PCR; TCRdb keeps in-frame clones, though not all of them. V, J and clone size reflect that table, while D and trimming were determined from the DNA. This sample has around 120,000 clones, with more than 65% found just once.

The sequence came from a human donor in a cohort sampled during active COVID-19. The V gene is TRBV4-2, the J gene TRBJ1-2; D perhaps matches TRBD1 (5 bases). Sequencing was performed on peripheral blood. The CDR3 DNA is TGTGCCAGCAGCCAAGATCGGGCAGGGCCCTATGGCTACACCTTC. Amino acids: CASSQDRAGPYGYTF.